The 2 T cell receptor beta chains below all came from one sample that was sequenced in a study of identical twins. A single record per CDR3 protein comes from TCRdb applying MiXCR to the 5' RACE reads. Of about 390,000 distinct CDR3 sequences in the sample, about 9% are singletons; the top ten hold 8% to 9.5%. Sequenced input: naive T cells sorted from blood. The receptors originated from a woman aged 45-65 years in good health.

This clonotype occurred a few times. J is TRBJ2-1 and V is TRBV20-1; D call uncertain. Germline V CDR1 and CDR2: DFQATT, SNEGSKA (reference sequence). This CDR3 comprises 9 residues. V lost 6 bases and J lost 7, with 4 bases in between. The CDR3 DNA reads as TGCAGTGCCGGGAATGAGCAGTTCTTC. This gives the protein CSAGNEQFF.

This clonotype was found a few times. The chain has TRBV12-3 or TRBV12-4 and TRBJ2-3, with D possibly being TRBD2 (6 bases). V was cut by 4 bases and J by 2 bases, with 13 bases left in between. This CDR3 contains 15 residues. Here the CDR3 reads CASSYLARLTDTQYF. The DNA of the CDR3 is TGTGCCAGCAGTTACCTAGCGCGCCTCACAGATACGCAGTATTTT.